This T cell receptor beta chain stems from a study of blood T cell repertoires in COVID-19. The wider study: The United States, Italy and Spain supplied acute and convalescent COVID-19 samples. In each case, the material was cDNA or gDNA derived from T cells, B-cell-depleted T cells, or PBMCs.

Original methodology: Cell counts per sample came from amplifying reference gene primers. Using immunoSEQ multiplex PCR, the repertoire was profiled, and TCRdb retains in-frame clones only, with some absent. V, J and clone size are taken as reported in that table, and D and trimming were inferred from the DNA itself. The data hold almost 7,000 clones, with approximately 88% observed a single time. V lost 0 bases and J 10 bases, leaving 18 bases between the germline ends. This CDR3 has 16 amino acids. Germline V gene sequence: CDR1 MGHRA, CDR2 YSYEKL. This TCR came from a human donor in a cohort sampled during active COVID-19. The sample comprised peripheral blood. This rearrangement joins TRBV4-1 to TRBJ1-4, with D maybe TRBD1 (5 bases). The CDR3 region has the DNA TGCGCCAGCAGCCAAGATCAGGGTTCAGATATTGTAAAACTGTTTTTT. It specifies CASSQDQGSDIVKLFF.